Below, one T cell receptor (beta chain) is given with its context. Its antigen is as yet unknown. These data belong to a study of cytomegalovirus exposure and HLA in healthy donors. Study-wide findings and caveats: Later, TCR association rates were found to vary by HLA locus, highest for DRB1 and lowest for HLA-C.

The CDR3 loop spans 14 amino acids. The germline V and J ends were trimmed by 3 bases and 0 bases, with 9 bases remaining between them. CDR1 and CDR2 (germline): GTSNPN, SVGIG (reference sequence). The PCR was carried out with 60 Vbeta primers and 13 Jbeta primers. Using immunoSEQ multiplex PCR, the repertoire was profiled, and TCRdb retains in-frame clones only, with some absent. This sample yields approximately 100,000 clones, of which around 82% are seen a single time; about 4.2% belongs to the top ten. This clonotype was sampled from a woman between 45 and 60 years old in good health and CMV-seropositive. V usage is TRBV30 and J usage is TRBJ2-1; D is undetermined. The specimen sequenced was PBMCs. Written as DNA, the CDR3 is TGTGCCTGGAGCCCTATTAGCTCCTACAATGAGCAGTTCTTC. Translated, it gives CAWSPISSYNEQFF.